This TCR beta chain emerged from a study of shared clonotypes between healthy human individuals. Turning to this clone: Its antigen is unknown.

The CDR3 loop spans 13 amino acids. Trimming removed 3 bases from V and 3 bases from J, with 9 bases in between. Germline V gene lookup returns CDR1 LNHNV and CDR2 YYDKDF (reference sequence). Deep-level assay runs were performed. In the original workflow: ImmunoSEQ yielded junction-only sequences lacking quality scores, so filtering differed. The repertoire was sequenced with immunoSEQ multiplex PCR; TCRdb's copy has only in-frame clones and lacks some. From that table come the V and J calls and clone size; the DNA was used to work out D and trimming. The table includes approximately 1.4 million clones, 95% to 99% detected once. General study points: It was observed that roughly 4.8% of naive CD4 clonotypes were shared across a handful of donors.

The TCR originated in a man aged 25 to 40 in good health. Sample: naive CD4+ T cells sorted from blood. The sample's subset: CD45RA+ positively selected. The rearrangement uses TRBV15 and TRBJ2-7; perhaps TRBD1 as D (6 bases). CDR3 DNA sequence: TGTGCCACCAGCAGGGACAGATTCTACGAGCAGTACTTC. It translates to CATSRDRFYEQYF.